This T cell receptor (beta chain) comes out of a study of blood T cell repertoires in COVID-19. Study summary: Donors in the United States, Italy and Spain gave samples during acute or convalescent COVID-19. Nucleic acid was either cDNA or gDNA, and it came from T cells, B-cell-depleted T cells, or PBMCs.

Assay used: immunoSEQ multiplex PCR; TCRdb lists only in-frame clones, some missing. There are roughly 100,000 clones in the sample; roughly nine tenths occur only once, and approximately 2% lies in the top ten. CDR1 and CDR2 (germline): SEHNR, FQNEAQ (reference sequence). Trimming took off 7 bases at V and 7 bases at J, with 14 bases between the two ends. This CDR3 comprises 14 residues. This TCR was recovered from a man in his fifties with active COVID-19. The sample was peripheral blood. This chain joins TRBV7-9 and TRBJ1-6, with no clear D. The CDR3 spells CASTVLTGNSPLHF. The CDR3 nucleotides are TGTGCCAGCACCGTATTGACCGGGAATTCACCCCTCCACTTT.